Included here is one TCR beta chain sequence, with context. What antigen it recognizes has not been identified. No base qualities exist here, and no much larger clone lies one base off it. V sheds 5 bases and J sheds 0 bases, leaving 19 bases between their ends. The CDR3 runs 17 amino acids, cysteine and phenylalanine included. Solely the CDR3 DNA is kept, with 51 bases framed from the first base. The germline V gene encodes CDR1 SGHTA and CDR2 FQGNSA. TCRbeta CDR3 regions were amplified from genomic DNA using the immunoSEQ Assay, a bias-controlled multiplex PCR. The original pipeline was this. The number of nucleated cells in each sample was estimated from the amplification of reference gene primers within the assay. To quantify the absolute abundance of each unique TCRbeta CDR3 rearrangement, sequence reads were collapsed and filtered. For each sample, productive Simpson clonality was calculated as the square root of Simpson's diversity index over productive rearrangements. As stored in TCRdb, this immuneACCESS dataset retains in-frame rearrangements with V and J assigned. A fraction of the clones does not appear; measured against another copy, unresolved V genes explain less than half of the discrepancy, and the remainder lacks a known reason. Clone size and V and J calls were adopted from that table, with D and trimming inferred from the DNA. This sample gives 120,000 or so clones in total; 70% to 90% of them show up just once. Over 1% of the sample is held by the ten biggest clonotypes.

The entry originates in a study of blood T cell repertoires in COVID-19 (dated by TCRdb to about 2020). Some background on the complete study: The collaborator samples originated in the United States, Italy and Spain and spanned the acute and convalescent phases of COVID-19. A freely available public database, intended as a resource for researchers studying the immune response to SARS-CoV-2, is where the repertoires were released. The samples were drawn from the first 160 participants of the ongoing ImmuneRACE study and from about 1,200 subjects provided by 6 global collaborators. Deeply sampled blood TCRbeta repertoires from subjects exposed to, actively infected with, or recovered from COVID-19 were included in the dataset. Nearly every sample came with metadata listing a de-identified subject ID, COVID-19 status, age in years and sex. The material from the prospective study consisted of cDNA or gDNA derived from T cells, B-cell-depleted T cells, or PBMCs. Where available, HLA class I and class II types were taken from metadata supplied by the sample provider and were not determined by assay-based typing. The study at large found these results: How much clinical and demographic metadata was included differed by source and by participant, and the metadata was provided uncurated.

The collaborating institutions used their own protocols to collect whole blood in K2EDTA tubes. Collaborator samples were shipped for TCRbeta analysis as frozen whole blood, isolated PBMCs, or DNA extracted from either sample type. The TCR comes from a woman aged 80 or older with acute or convalescent COVID-19. Source material: peripheral blood. The chain was built from TRBV7-2 and TRBJ1-1; the D gene cannot be named for sure. The CDR3 region: CASSTRGTTLMNTEAFF. The nucleotide sequence is given as TGTGCCAGCAGCACTCGAGGAACAACCCTGATGAACACTGAAGCTTTCTTT. The reference TRBV7-2 and TRBJ1-1 proteins fill in what lies around the CDR3, so the full variable domain reads GAGVSQSPSNKVTEKGKDVELRCDPISGHTALYWYRQSLGQGLEFLIYFQGNSAPDKSGLPSDRFSAERTGGSVSTLTIQRTQQEDSAVYLCASSTRGTTLMNTEAFFGQGTRLTVV.